This T cell receptor (beta chain) appears in the sequencing data of a study of blood T cell repertoires in COVID-19. Authors' methods: Nucleated cell number was recorded as an estimate derived from reference gene primer amplification. The table came from immunoSEQ multiplex PCR; TCRdb's copy has only in-frame clones and leaves some out. V, J and clone size reflect that table, while D and trimming were determined from the DNA. The table includes roughly 430,000 clones, roughly 88% detected once. Those who participated ranged in age from roughly 18 to 90 years and resided in about two dozen US areas. Trimming cost V 7 bases and J 3 bases; bases outside gene matches: 9. The CDR3 loop spans 15 amino acids. Germline CDR1 reads MNHEY; CDR2 reads SVGAGI.

Material: PBMCs or T cells enriched from blood (not recorded which). The TCR sequence derives from a woman aged 40 to 55 with acute COVID-19. J is TRBJ1-3 and V is TRBV6-5, with 7 bases aligning to TRBD1. Here the CDR3 DNA reads TGTGCCAGCACCGCCGCAGGGGGGAGTGGAAACACCATATATTTT. Its protein is CASTAAGGSGNTIYF.